This TCR beta chain emerged from a study of blood T cell repertoires in COVID-19. The CDR3 extends over 15 amino acids. Trimming shortened V by 0 bases and J by 13 bases, and 20 bases separated the two germline ends. The germline V gene encodes CDR1 SGHRS and CDR2 YFSETQ. Sequenced by immunoSEQ multiplex PCR; TCRdb stores in-frame clones only, minus some. The sample has roughly 50,000 clones; roughly 90% are singletons. The origin of this receptor is an elderly man with acute or convalescent COVID-19. Material: peripheral blood. This rearrangement joins TRBV5-1 to TRBJ1-3, with unresolved D. The CDR3 sequence: CASSLADLGRSGIYF. The CDR3, as DNA: TGCGCCAGCAGCTTGGCTGACCTCGGTAGGAGTGGAATATATTTT.